This is a list of T cell receptor beta chains from one sample in a study of control samples from healthy donors and cancer patients. Assay used: immunoSEQ multiplex PCR; TCRdb lists only in-frame clones, some missing. The sample has about 150,000 clones; over 90% are singletons. The specimen was blood. The receptors were gathered from a man in his fifties or sixties in good health. Each CDR3 is given with its conserved first and last residue. The D gene is left open where the match is weak. Only part of the rows carry a size: once, few, many, or a class if the clone is expanded.

CDR3aa: CASRLQPNTGELFF
CDR3nt: TGTGCCAGTAGATTGCAGCCCAACACCGGGGAGCTGTTTTTT
d_gene: .
j_gene: TRBJ2-2
abundance: .
v_gene: TRBV19
len: 14

CDR3aa: CASSEERHAVSGNTIYF
CDR3nt: TGTGCCAGCAGTGAAGAGCGGCATGCTGTCTCTGGAAACACCATATATTTT
d_gene: .
j_gene: TRBJ1-3
abundance: once
v_gene: TRBV6-1
len: 17

CDR3aa: CASSLQKQPNEKLFF
CDR3nt: TGCGCCAGCAGCTTGCAGAAACAGCCTAATGAAAAACTGTTTTTT
d_gene: .
j_gene: TRBJ1-4
abundance: .
v_gene: TRBV5-1
len: 15

CDR3aa: CASSESSGRTSTDTQYF
CDR3nt: TGCGCCAGCAGTGAGTCCAGCGGGAGGACTAGCACAGATACGCAGTATTTT
d_gene: TRBD2
j_gene: TRBJ2-3
abundance: .
v_gene: TRBV10-1
len: 17

CDR3aa: CASSLTSGRPNNEQFF
CDR3nt: TGCGCCAGCAGCTTGACTAGCGGGAGACCTAACAATGAGCAGTTCTTC
d_gene: TRBD2
j_gene: TRBJ2-1
abundance: .
v_gene: TRBV5-1
len: 16

CDR3aa: CASRPLAAVYEQYF
CDR3nt: TGTGCCAGCAGGCCCCTAGCGGCAGTCTACGAGCAGTACTTC
d_gene: TRBD2
j_gene: TRBJ2-7
abundance: .
v_gene: TRBV6-5
len: 14

CDR3aa: CASSSTGTNEKLFF
CDR3nt: TGTGCCAGTAGTTCGACAGGAACTAATGAAAAACTGTTTTTT
d_gene: .
j_gene: TRBJ1-4
abundance: .
v_gene: TRBV19
len: 14

CDR3aa: CASSTRTSGRGTDTQYF
CDR3nt: TGTGCCAGCAGCACGCGGACTAGCGGGAGAGGCACAGATACGCAGTATTTT
d_gene: TRBD2
j_gene: TRBJ2-3
abundance: .
v_gene: TRBV11-2
len: 17

CDR3aa: CASRQEGEQFF
CDR3nt: TGTGCCAGCAGACAGGAAGGTGAGCAGTTCTTC
d_gene: .
j_gene: TRBJ2-1
abundance: .
v_gene: TRBV6-5
len: 11

CDR3aa: CASSRDGMNTEAFF
CDR3nt: TGTGCCAGCAGCCGGGACGGAATGAACACTGAAGCTTTCTTT
d_gene: .
j_gene: TRBJ1-1
abundance: .
v_gene: TRBV2
len: 14

CDR3aa: CASTEYYGYTF
CDR3nt: TGTGCCAGCACAGAATACTATGGCTACACCTTC
d_gene: .
j_gene: TRBJ1-2
abundance: .
v_gene: TRBV6-6
len: 11

CDR3aa: CASSYAAPPGASEQFF
CDR3nt: TGTGCCAGCAGTTACGCAGCCCCGCCGGGAGCATCTGAGCAGTTCTTC
d_gene: .
j_gene: TRBJ2-1
abundance: .
v_gene: TRBV6-5
len: 16

CDR3aa: CASSFGGKGFF
CDR3nt: TGTGCCAGCAGTTTTGGGGGGAAAGGTTTCTTT
d_gene: .
j_gene: TRBJ1-1
abundance: .
v_gene: TRBV2
len: 11

CDR3aa: CASSLFGQGEYGYTF
CDR3nt: TGTGCCAGCAGCTTGTTCGGACAGGGGGAATATGGCTACACCTTC
d_gene: TRBD1
j_gene: TRBJ1-2
abundance: .
v_gene: TRBV5-5
len: 15

CDR3aa: CASSPRVASGINNEQFF
CDR3nt: TGTGCCAGTAGCCCCCGGGTGGCTAGCGGGATTAACAATGAGCAGTTCTTC
d_gene: TRBD2
j_gene: TRBJ2-1
abundance: .
v_gene: TRBV19
len: 17

CDR3aa: CASSYVLAGSYEQYF
CDR3nt: TGTGCCAGCAGTTATGTTTTAGCGGGGTCGTACGAGCAGTACTTC
d_gene: TRBD2
j_gene: TRBJ2-7
abundance: .
v_gene: TRBV6-2/TRBV6-3
len: 15

CDR3aa: CASSWGVNTEAFF
CDR3nt: TGTGCCAGCAGTTGGGGGGTGAACACTGAAGCTTTCTTT
d_gene: .
j_gene: TRBJ1-1
abundance: .
v_gene: TRBV14
len: 13